This T cell receptor beta chain emerged from a study of T-cell reconstitution after alpha-beta-depleted transplantation in children. Unique molecular identifiers were built into the TCRbeta library. Via MiXCR, TCRdb re-called the PCR reads, giving one row per CDR3 protein. In the table there are roughly 490,000 distinct CDR3 sequences, over 9.5% of which are singletons. Points from the study as a whole: Reportedly, roughly two months post-transplant, alpha-beta T cells arose from several hundred expanded graft clones. For some patients, TCRbeta diversity was high at day 60 because of recipient T cells and thymic progenitors that survived. The main origin of T-cell counts and diversity one year after transplant was newly produced T cells.

Details on this clonotype: Its antigen is still unknown. One end of the junction is discordant with germline, which a read error may explain.

CDR1 is ENHRY and CDR2 is SYGVKD in the germline V gene. The CDR3 consists of 13 residues. The receptor's source is a female patient aged 2-15 years who had a stem cell transplant for aplastic anemia, so the T cells may come from the graft donor. The chain employs TRBV10-3 and TRBJ2-5; 7 bases fit TRBD1. Source: PBMCs, mostly from graft donor cells, taken 180 days after TCRalphabeta/CD19-depleted stem cell transplant. CDR3 nucleotide sequence: TGTGCCCTCAGTGGAGACAGGGCCGGGACCCAGTACTTC. Translated, it gives CALSGDRAGTQYF.